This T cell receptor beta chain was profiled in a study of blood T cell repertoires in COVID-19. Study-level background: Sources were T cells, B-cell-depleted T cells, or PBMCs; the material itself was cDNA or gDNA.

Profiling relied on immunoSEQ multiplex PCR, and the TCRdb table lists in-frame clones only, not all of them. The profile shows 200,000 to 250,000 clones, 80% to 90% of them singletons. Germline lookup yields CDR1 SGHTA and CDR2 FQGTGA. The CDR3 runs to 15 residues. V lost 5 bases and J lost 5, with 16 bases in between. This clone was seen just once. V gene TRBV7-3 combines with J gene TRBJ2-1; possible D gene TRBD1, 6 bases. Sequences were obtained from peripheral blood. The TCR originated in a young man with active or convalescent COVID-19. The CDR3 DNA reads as TGTGCCAGCAGCCCTCTGGGGGCGCGTGACAATGAGCAGTTCTTC. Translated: CASSPLGARDNEQFF.